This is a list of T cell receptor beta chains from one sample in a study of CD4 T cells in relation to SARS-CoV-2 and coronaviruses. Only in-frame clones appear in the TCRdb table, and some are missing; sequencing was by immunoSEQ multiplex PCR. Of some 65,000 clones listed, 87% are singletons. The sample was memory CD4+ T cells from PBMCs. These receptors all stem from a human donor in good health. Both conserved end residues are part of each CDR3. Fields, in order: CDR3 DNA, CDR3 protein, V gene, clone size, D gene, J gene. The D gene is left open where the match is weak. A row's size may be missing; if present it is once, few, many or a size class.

CDR3nt: TGTGCCAGCTCACCACTTCCAGGGGCTAGCTCCTACGAGCAGTACTTC
CDR3aa: CASSPLPGASSYEQYF
v_gene: TRBV18
abundance: NA
d_gene: NA
j_gene: TRBJ2-7

CDR3nt: TGTGCCAGCAGCCCCGTCCCCGGGCCACGGAACACTGAAGCTTTCTTT
CDR3aa: CASSPVPGPRNTEAFF
v_gene: TRBV3-1/TRBV3-2
abundance: NA
d_gene: NA
j_gene: TRBJ1-1

CDR3nt: TGTGCCAGCTCACCGGGCATTGTCTCGAACACCGGGGAGCTGTTTTTT
CDR3aa: CASSPGIVSNTGELFF
v_gene: TRBV18
abundance: NA
d_gene: NA
j_gene: TRBJ2-2

CDR3nt: TGTGCCAGCAGCTTAGGGACAGGGGGCCTGAACACTGAAGCTTTCTTT
CDR3aa: CASSLGTGGLNTEAFF
v_gene: TRBV7-9
abundance: NA
d_gene: TRBD1
j_gene: TRBJ1-1

CDR3nt: TGTGCCAGCAGCGCTCTAGGGCAGGGTAACACCGGGGAGCTGTTTTTT
CDR3aa: CASSALGQGNTGELFF
v_gene: TRBV5-6
abundance: NA
d_gene: NA
j_gene: TRBJ2-2

CDR3nt: TGTGCCAGCATCTCCCGGAGGGTGCGCACAGATACGCAGTATTTT
CDR3aa: CASISRRVRTDTQYF
v_gene: TRBV28
abundance: once
d_gene: NA
j_gene: TRBJ2-3

CDR3nt: TGTGCCAGCAGTTTTGGCATACAGGGCCGGTCACCCCTCCACTTT
CDR3aa: CASSFGIQGRSPLHF
v_gene: TRBV27
abundance: NA
d_gene: NA
j_gene: TRBJ1-6

CDR3nt: TGCGCCAGCAGTAGACAGGCTTCAGATGAAAAACTGTTTTTT
CDR3aa: CASSRQASDEKLFF
v_gene: TRBV23-1
abundance: NA
d_gene: NA
j_gene: TRBJ1-4

CDR3nt: TGCGCCAGCAGCTTGGCTCTAGCGGGGGGGACCACAGATACGCAGTATTTT
CDR3aa: CASSLALAGGTTDTQYF
v_gene: TRBV5-1
abundance: NA
d_gene: TRBD2
j_gene: TRBJ2-3

CDR3nt: TGCGCCAGCAGTGACTACACCGGGGAGCTGTTTTTT
CDR3aa: CASSDYTGELFF
v_gene: TRBV10-1
abundance: NA
d_gene: NA
j_gene: TRBJ2-2

CDR3nt: TGTGCCAGCAGCCCCCGCCGCCTAGCGGGGGGTCTGAATGAGCAGTTCTTC
CDR3aa: CASSPRRLAGGLNEQFF
v_gene: TRBV11-2
abundance: once
d_gene: TRBD2
j_gene: TRBJ2-1

CDR3nt: TGCGCCAGCAGCCCAGGACTAGCGGGAGTTAATGAGCAGTTCTTC
CDR3aa: CASSPGLAGVNEQFF
v_gene: TRBV5-1
abundance: NA
d_gene: TRBD2
j_gene: TRBJ2-1

CDR3nt: TGTGCCAGCACCGAGGGGGGGAGCACCTACAATGAGCAGTTCTTC
CDR3aa: CASTEGGSTYNEQFF
v_gene: TRBV7-2
abundance: NA
d_gene: NA
j_gene: TRBJ2-1

CDR3nt: TGTGCCAGCAGTGCTCACAGGGTTAGCTATGGCTACACCTTC
CDR3aa: CASSAHRVSYGYTF
v_gene: TRBV28
abundance: few
d_gene: NA
j_gene: TRBJ1-2

CDR3nt: TGTGCCAGCAGCGACACGGGGGGACGCAATCAGCCCCAGCATTTT
CDR3aa: CASSDTGGRNQPQHF
v_gene: TRBV7-2
abundance: NA
d_gene: NA
j_gene: TRBJ1-5

CDR3nt: TGCGCCAGCAGCTTTTCCCGGGGGGGGACCTCCTACGAGCAGTACTTC
CDR3aa: CASSFSRGGTSYEQYF
v_gene: TRBV5-1
abundance: NA
d_gene: TRBD2
j_gene: TRBJ2-7

CDR3nt: TGTGCCAGCAGGACAGGATTCTATGGCTACACCTTC
CDR3aa: CASRTGFYGYTF
v_gene: TRBV28
abundance: NA
d_gene: NA
j_gene: TRBJ1-2

CDR3nt: TGTGCCAGCAGCTTGGGGGGGGAGTACTATGGCTACACCTTC
CDR3aa: CASSLGGEYYGYTF
v_gene: TRBV7-8
abundance: NA
d_gene: NA
j_gene: TRBJ1-2

CDR3nt: TGTGCCAGCAGCTCCACGGGACAGCCTGGCTACGAGCAGTACTTC
CDR3aa: CASSSTGQPGYEQYF
v_gene: TRBV7-2
abundance: NA
d_gene: TRBD1
j_gene: TRBJ2-7

CDR3nt: TGTGCCAGCAGCTTAGCACGGGATGTCGGCACCGGGGAGCTGTTTTTT
CDR3aa: CASSLARDVGTGELFF
v_gene: TRBV7-9
abundance: NA
d_gene: NA
j_gene: TRBJ2-2

CDR3nt: TGTGCCAGCAGCGTAGTGGGGACAGGGGGAAGAGATGGCTACACCTTC
CDR3aa: CASSVVGTGGRDGYTF
v_gene: TRBV9
abundance: NA
d_gene: TRBD1
j_gene: TRBJ1-2

CDR3nt: TGTGCCACCAGTGATTCGGCTGACATATCGCAGTTCTTC
CDR3aa: CATSDSADISQFF
v_gene: TRBV24-1
abundance: once
d_gene: NA
j_gene: TRBJ2-1

CDR3nt: TGCGCCAGCAGTGAGAGTACAGGGGGGACCTACAATGAGCAGTTCTTC
CDR3aa: CASSESTGGTYNEQFF
v_gene: TRBV10-1
abundance: NA
d_gene: TRBD1
j_gene: TRBJ2-1

CDR3nt: TGTGCCAGCGTATTGACAGGGAGAGGAACCGGGGAGCTGTTTTTT
CDR3aa: CASVLTGRGTGELFF
v_gene: TRBV18
abundance: once
d_gene: TRBD1
j_gene: TRBJ2-2

CDR3nt: TGTGCCAGCAGTTTTGACAGGGGGCGGACTGAAGCTTTCTTT
CDR3aa: CASSFDRGRTEAFF
v_gene: TRBV5-8
abundance: NA
d_gene: TRBD1
j_gene: TRBJ1-1

CDR3nt: TGTGCCAGCAGCCCGTCGACAGTGAACACTGAAGCTTTCTTT
CDR3aa: CASSPSTVNTEAFF
v_gene: TRBV11-2
abundance: NA
d_gene: NA
j_gene: TRBJ1-1

CDR3nt: TGTGCCAGCTCACCACGAATGACATCTAGCACAGATACGCAGTATTTT
CDR3aa: CASSPRMTSSTDTQYF
v_gene: TRBV18
abundance: NA
d_gene: NA
j_gene: TRBJ2-3

CDR3nt: TGTGCCAGCTCACCGCCAGGATACGGGAGCATCCCAGATACGCAGTATTTT
CDR3aa: CASSPPGYGSIPDTQYF
v_gene: TRBV18
abundance: NA
d_gene: NA
j_gene: TRBJ2-3

CDR3nt: TGTGCCTGGAGGACTAGTATCTACGAGCAGTACTTC
CDR3aa: CAWRTSIYEQYF
v_gene: TRBV30
abundance: NA
d_gene: NA
j_gene: TRBJ2-7

CDR3nt: TGCGCCAGCATGACAGGGGTTCCCACAGATACGCAGTATTTT
CDR3aa: CASMTGVPTDTQYF
v_gene: TRBV5-1
abundance: NA
d_gene: TRBD1
j_gene: TRBJ2-3

CDR3nt: TGCAGTGCTTCCCCGGGGTATGGCTACACCTTC
CDR3aa: CSASPGYGYTF
v_gene: TRBV20-1
abundance: once
d_gene: NA
j_gene: TRBJ1-2

CDR3nt: TGTGCCAGCAGCCGCCTGGGGGTCCCCCTAGGCTACACCTTC
CDR3aa: CASSRLGVPLGYTF
v_gene: TRBV3-1/TRBV3-2
abundance: NA
d_gene: NA
j_gene: TRBJ1-2

CDR3nt: TGCGCCAGCGTTGGACAGGGCCAAGAGACCCAGTACTTC
CDR3aa: CASVGQGQETQYF
v_gene: TRBV5-1
abundance: NA
d_gene: TRBD1
j_gene: TRBJ2-5

CDR3nt: TGTGCCAGCAGTCCTACCGGGACAGGGGTAGAAAAACTGTTTTTT
CDR3aa: CASSPTGTGVEKLFF
v_gene: TRBV3-1/TRBV3-2
abundance: NA
d_gene: TRBD1
j_gene: TRBJ1-4